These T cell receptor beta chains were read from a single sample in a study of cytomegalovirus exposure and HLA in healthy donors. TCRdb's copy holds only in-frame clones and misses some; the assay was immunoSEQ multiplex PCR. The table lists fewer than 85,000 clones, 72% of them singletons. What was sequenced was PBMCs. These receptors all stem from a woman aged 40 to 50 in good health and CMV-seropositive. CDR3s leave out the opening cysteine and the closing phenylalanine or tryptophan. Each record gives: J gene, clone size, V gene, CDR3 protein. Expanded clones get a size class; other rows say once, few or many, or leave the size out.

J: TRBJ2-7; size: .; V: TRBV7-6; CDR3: ASSQRTGYEQY
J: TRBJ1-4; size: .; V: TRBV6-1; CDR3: ASGGRTGFGEKLF
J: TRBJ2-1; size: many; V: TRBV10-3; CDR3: AINSGGTYNEQF
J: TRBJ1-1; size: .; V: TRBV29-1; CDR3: SVEKSTGPAEAF
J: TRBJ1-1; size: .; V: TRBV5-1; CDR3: ASSLGQDASEAF
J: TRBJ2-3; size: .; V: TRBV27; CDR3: ASSSGTGGKDTQY
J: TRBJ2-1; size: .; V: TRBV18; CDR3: ASSQETGVNEQF
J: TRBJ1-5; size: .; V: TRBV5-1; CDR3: ASRSTGVIYSNQPQH
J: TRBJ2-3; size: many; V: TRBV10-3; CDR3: ATLARGGSTDTQY
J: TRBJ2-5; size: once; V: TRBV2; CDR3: ASSARLAGDQETQY
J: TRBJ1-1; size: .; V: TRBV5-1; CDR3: ASSPTGGGMNTEAF
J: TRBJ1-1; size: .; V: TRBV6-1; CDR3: ASSEMGDPAF
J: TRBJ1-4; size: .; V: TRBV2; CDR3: ASSEAVTGYEKLF
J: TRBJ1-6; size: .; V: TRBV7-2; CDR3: ASSFQGSGNSPLH
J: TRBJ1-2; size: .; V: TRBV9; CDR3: ASSVGVNYGYT
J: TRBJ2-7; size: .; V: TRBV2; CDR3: ASSWTGSPHEQY
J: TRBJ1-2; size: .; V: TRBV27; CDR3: ASSPSDRAAVGYT
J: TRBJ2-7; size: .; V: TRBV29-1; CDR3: SVWKGDSVYEQH
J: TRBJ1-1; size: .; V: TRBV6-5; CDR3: ASSYSATVTRQAF
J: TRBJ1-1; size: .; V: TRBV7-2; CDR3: ASSHDRGNTEAF
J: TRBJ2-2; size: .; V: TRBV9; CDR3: ASSVVGELRTGELF
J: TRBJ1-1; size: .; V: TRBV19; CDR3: ASSIYRGRRTEAF
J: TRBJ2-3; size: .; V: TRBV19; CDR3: ASRGGTDTQY
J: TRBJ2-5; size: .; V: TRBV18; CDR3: ASSPGQGLETQY
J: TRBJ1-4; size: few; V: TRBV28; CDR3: ASSSYRLDEKLF
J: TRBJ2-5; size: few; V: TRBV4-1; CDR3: ASSQDQGGGETQY
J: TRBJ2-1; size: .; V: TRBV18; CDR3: ASSLHPGQGYNEQF
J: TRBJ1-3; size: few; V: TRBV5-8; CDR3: ASSFRAARDTIY
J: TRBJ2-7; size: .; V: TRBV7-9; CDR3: ASSPPGQAYEQY
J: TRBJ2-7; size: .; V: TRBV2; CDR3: ASSGIQGPSYEQY
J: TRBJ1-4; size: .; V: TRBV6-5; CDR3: ASSYGASGKEKLF
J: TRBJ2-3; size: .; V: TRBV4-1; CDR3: ASSQDEGRTQY
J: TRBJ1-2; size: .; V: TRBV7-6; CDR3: ASSLSTPQGRGYGYT
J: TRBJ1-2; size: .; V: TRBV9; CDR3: ASSETGDYGYT
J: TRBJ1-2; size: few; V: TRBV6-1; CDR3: ASSRGSGGYT
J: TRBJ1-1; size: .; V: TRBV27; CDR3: ASSFKPVTEAF
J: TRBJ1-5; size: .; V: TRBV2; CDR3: ATRDRLSNQPQH